This passage covers 18 T cell receptor beta chains from one sample sequenced in a study of cytomegalovirus exposure and HLA in healthy donors. Vbeta (60) and Jbeta (13) primers were used in the PCR. The data were produced by immunoSEQ multiplex PCR, yet TCRdb's version contains in-frame clones alone and is incomplete. The data show around 130,000 clones, approximately 8.7% seen once. Sequenced sample: PBMCs. The receptors shown here come from a man aged 35 to 55 in good health and CMV-seronegative.

This clone was detected only a few times. The rearrangement uses TRBV7-9 and TRBJ1-5; 7 nucleotides align to TRBD1. V lost 1 base and J lost 2; bases outside the gene matches: 8. The CDR3 covers 17 residues. Germline V CDR1 and CDR2: SEHNR, FQNEAQ (reference sequence). CDR3 protein: CASSLEGGGNGNQPQHF. DNA for the CDR3: TGTGCCAGCAGCTTAGAAGGAGGGGGCAACGGCAATCAGCCCCAGCATTTT.

J is TRBJ2-1 and V is TRBV30; 8 bases are a match to TRBD2. The CDR3 is 15 residues long. Germline trimming cut 0 bases from V and 8 bases from J; bases unmatched to any gene: 9. Per the germline V gene, CDR1 is GTSNPN and CDR2 is SVGIG (reference sequence). CDR3 DNA: TGTGCCTGGAGTGTATTGGCGGGGGGTTTGTATGAGCAGTTCTTC. This encodes CAWSVLAGGLYEQFF.

The V call is TRBV10-3, the J call TRBJ2-3; 13 nucleotides align to TRBD2. The trim removed 4 bases at V and 2 bases at J, leaving 3 bases unmatched. The germline gives CDR1 ENHRY, CDR2 SYGVKD. This CDR3 has 16 amino acids. CDR3 sequence reads: CAISGTSGGPTDTQYF. CDR3 coding DNA: TGTGCCATCAGTGGGACTAGCGGGGGCCCCACAGATACGCAGTATTTT.

In its sample, this clone was seen a few times. The V gene is TRBV6-1, the J gene TRBJ1-6; 8 bases align to TRBD1. Germline V CDR1 and CDR2: MNHNS, SASEGT. Trimming removed 5 bases from V and 5 bases from J; junction bases left unmatched: 5. The CDR3 has 15 residues. Here the CDR3 reads CASSNDRGNNSPLHF. The CDR3, as DNA: TGTGCCAGCAGTAACGACAGGGGAAATAATTCACCCCTCCACTTT.

A few counts support this clone. Since the CDR3 does not end with the conserved phenylalanine or tryptophan, this likely comes from a read error. This chain joins TRBV19 and TRBJ1-1, with 7 bases lining up with TRBD1. Germline CDR1 is LNHDA and CDR2 is SQIVND (reference sequence). Losses at the gene ends were 8 bases for V and 7 bases for J; bases not matched to a gene: 4. The CDR3 contains 11 residues. CDR3 in amino acids: CASGRTGEAFS. Written as DNA, the CDR3 is TGTGCCAGTGGGAGGACAGGTGAAGCTTTCTCT.

V is TRBV10-1 and J is TRBJ2-3, with TRBD2 matching 10 bases. The CDR3 runs 12 residues. The trim removed 9 bases at V and 3 bases at J, leaving 0 bases unmatched. Germline CDR1 reads WNHNN; CDR2 reads SYGVQD (reference sequence). The CDR3 DNA reads TGCGCCAGTAGCGGGGGGACAGATACGCAGTATTTT. Residues: CASSGGTDTQYF.

The sample holds a few counts of this clone. The V call is TRBV5-1, the J call TRBJ2-7; tentative D call: TRBD1 (6 bases). V was trimmed by 0 bases and J by 3 bases, leaving 10 bases between them. The CDR3 is 14 amino acids. Germline V gene lookup returns CDR1 SGHRS and CDR2 YFSETQ. The CDR3 protein is CASSLEQGYYEQYF. DNA of the CDR3: TGCGCCAGCAGCTTGGAGCAGGGGTACTACGAGCAGTACTTC.

This clone was counted only a few times. V usage is TRBV11-3 and J usage is TRBJ2-2; D call uncertain. Deletions cut 3 bases from V and 7 bases from J, with 9 bases between. The CDR3 consists of 13 residues. The V gene's germline CDR1 is SGHNT and CDR2 YENEEA. The CDR3 is CASSLAAYGELFF. CDR3 nucleotide sequence: TGTGCCAGCAGCTTGGCAGCGTACGGGGAGCTGTTTTTT.

This clone was recorded a few times. The chain links TRBV6-1 to TRBJ2-5, with 10 bases matching TRBD2. Germline loops: CDR1 MNHNS, CDR2 SASEGT. CDR3 length: 15 residues. V shed 2 bases, J shed 5 bases, and the junction held 5 bases outside the gene matches. Here the CDR3 reads CASSEYGTSVETQYF. In DNA form, the CDR3 reads TGTGCCAGCAGTGAATACGGGACTAGCGTGGAGACCCAGTACTTC.

This chain links TRBV5-4 with TRBJ1-1; 7 bases line up with TRBD1. Trimming cost V 2 bases and J 1 base; bases outside gene matches: 2. CDR1 and CDR2 from the germline V gene are SGHNT and YYREEE (reference sequence). This CDR3 has 14 residues. This CDR3 reads CASSFQGGNTEAFF. CDR3 DNA: TGTGCCAGCAGCTTTCAGGGGGGGAACACTGAAGCTTTCTTT.

For this clone: Compared with germline, one end of the junction differs, possibly owing to a read error. The V call is TRBV6-1, the J call TRBJ2-7; 9 bases are a match to TRBD1. In germline, CDR1 is MNHNS, CDR2 SASEGT. The length of the CDR3 is 15 residues. The CDR3 loop reads CASSEEGTGFYEQYF. Written as DNA, the CDR3 is TGTGCCAGCAGTGAAGAAGGGACAGGGTTTTACGAGCAATACTTC.

The chain couples TRBV18 to TRBJ1-1, with a weak D call TRBD1 (6 bases). The CDR3 has 14 residues. V was pared by 3 bases and J by 4 bases, with 12 bases between. CDR1 is KGHSH and CDR2 is LQKENI in the germline V gene. This chain's CDR3 is CASSPRTDGTEAFF. CDR3 DNA: TGTGCCAGCTCACCTAGGACAGATGGCACTGAAGCTTTCTTT. The full variable domain, completed using reference TRBV18 and TRBJ1-1, is NAGVMQNPRHLVRRRGQEARLRCSPMKGHSHVYWYRQLPEEGLKFMVYLQKENIIDESGMPKERFSAEFPKEGPSILRIQQVVRGDSAAYFCASSPRTDGTEAFFGQGTRLTVV.

This chain connects TRBV5-1 to TRBJ1-4; the D is unclear. V lost 4 bases, J lost 4 bases, and 14 bases lay in between. The germline V gene encodes CDR1 SGHRS and CDR2 YFSETQ. The CDR3 has 15 amino acids. This CDR3 is CASSPGSGSNEKLFF. CDR3 bases: TGCGCCAGCAGCCCCGGCAGCGGAAGTAATGAAAAACTGTTTTTT.

The chain couples TRBV25-1 to TRBJ2-5; TRBD2 aligns across 9 bases. The CDR3 has 14 amino acids. Looked up from germline, CDR1 is MGHDK and CDR2 is SYGVNS. The trim removed 5 bases at V and 5 bases at J, leaving 6 bases unmatched. CDR3 region: CASSLAGSGETQYF. CDR3 coding DNA: TGTGCCAGCAGTCTAGCGGGGTCAGGGGAGACCCAGTACTTC.

The J gene is TRBJ2-1, the V gene TRBV9, with 7 bases lining up with TRBD2. The CDR3 extends over 14 amino acids. Germline assignment: CDR1 SGDLS and CDR2 YYNGEE. J was trimmed by 3 bases and V by 4 bases; bases with no gene match: 4. The CDR3 DNA reads TGTGCCAGCAGCCCGTGGACTAGCTACAATGAGCAGTTCTTC. Encoded protein: CASSPWTSYNEQFF. The whole variable domain, filled in from reference TRBV9 and TRBJ2-1, reads DSGVTQTPKHLITATGQRVTLRCSPRSGDLSVYWYQQSLDQGLQFLIQYYNGEERAKGNILERFSAQQFPDLHSELNLSSLELGDSALYFCASSPWTSYNEQFFGPGTRLTVL.

This clone has a handful of counts. The rearrangement uses TRBV11-3 and TRBJ2-3; 9 bases agree with TRBD2. The J segment lost 3 bases and the V segment lost 4 bases, leaving 2 bases of the junction unmatched. Germline loops: CDR1 SGHNT, CDR2 YENEEA. The CDR3 is made up of 14 amino acids. The CDR3 spells CASSSGLATDTQYF. In DNA form, the CDR3 reads TGTGCCAGCAGCTCGGGACTAGCAACAGATACGCAGTATTTT.

About this clone itself: One end of the junction fails to match germline, which may point to a read error. Other DNA sequences in the sample encode the same CDR3. The V gene is TRBV5-1, the J gene TRBJ1-1, with TRBD1 identical over 9 bases. CDR1 SGHRS and CDR2 YFSETQ come from the germline V gene. CDR3 length: 14 amino acids. The CDR3 reads CASSLGQGGTEAFF. The CDR3 DNA reads as TGCGCCAGCAGCTTGGGACAGGGGGGCACTGAGGCTTTCTTT.

This clone was found a few times. The CDR3 bases are TGTGCAAGTCGCTTAGGAGGAGAAGGTGAAAAACTGTTTTTT. Encoded protein: CASRLGGEGEKLFF. The V and J genes are TRBV12-2 and TRBJ1-4. TRBV12-2 is deemed a pseudogene. The CDR3 length is 14 residues.